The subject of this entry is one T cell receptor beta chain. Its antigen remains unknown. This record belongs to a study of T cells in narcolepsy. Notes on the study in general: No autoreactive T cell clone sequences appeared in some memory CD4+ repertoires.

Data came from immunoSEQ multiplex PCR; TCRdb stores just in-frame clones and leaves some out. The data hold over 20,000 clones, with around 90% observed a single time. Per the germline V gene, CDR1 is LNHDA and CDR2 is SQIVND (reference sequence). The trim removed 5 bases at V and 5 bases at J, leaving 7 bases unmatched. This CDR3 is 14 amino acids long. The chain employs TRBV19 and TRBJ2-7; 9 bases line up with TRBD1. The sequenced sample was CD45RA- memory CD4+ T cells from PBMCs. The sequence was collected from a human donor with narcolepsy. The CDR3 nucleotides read TGTGCCAGTAGTCTCCGACAGGGGGTAAACGAGCAGTACTTC. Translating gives CASSLRQGVNEQYF.